The present TCR beta chain was sequenced within a study of shared clonotypes between healthy human individuals. Whole-study context: The study enrolled a couple of women and a few men aged 18 to 49.

As for this clone: The antigen is unknown.

Germline loops: CDR1 SGHTA, CDR2 FQGNSA. V was pared by 0 bases and J by 2 bases, with 14 bases between. This CDR3 spans 16 amino acids. The method was immunoSEQ multiplex PCR; TCRdb's version includes in-frame clones alone and lacks a portion of them. In the table there are some 2,000,000 clones, roughly 95% of which are singletons. Overall study results and limits: In general, naive subsets displayed greater estimated richness than memory subsets did. Sequencing depth was expected to influence donor clonotype sharing.

The clonotype comes from a man aged 18 to 29 in good health. V is TRBV7-2 and J is TRBJ2-7; D is perhaps TRBD1 (7 bases). What was sequenced was naive CD4+ T cells sorted from blood. Subset: CD45RA+ positively selected. DNA of the CDR3: TGTGCCAGCAGCTTAGCGGAGGGGGCCGCAGCCTACGAGCAGTACTTC. It specifies CASSLAEGAAAYEQYF.